The sequence of this TCR beta chain was determined in a study of CD8+ T cells in alopecia areata. General study results and limits: Normal skin's resident alphabeta T cells are also sequenced in scalp samples.

The sequencing template was cDNA reverse transcribed from extracted RNA. Clones were sequenced by immunoSEQ multiplex PCR, and TCRdb holds only the in-frame ones, with some missing. The sample shows around 82,000 clones, just over 50% of them seen only once. The study team obtained lesional scalp punch biopsies and peripheral blood from alopecia areata patients. The CDR3 runs 13 residues. Trimming cost V 3 bases and J 5 bases, with 10 bases left between them. Germline lookup yields CDR1 MNHEY and CDR2 SMNVEV (reference sequence). This clone appeared once. Its antigen remains unidentified. Sequencing was carried out using NKG2D-high CD8+ T cells sorted from blood. The sequence derives from a human donor with alopecia areata. The chain recombines TRBV27 with TRBJ1-2; D remains unclear. The CDR3 DNA reads as TGTGCCAGCAGTTTGCCCAGTGGGTATGGCTACACCTTC. Residues: CASSLPSGYGYTF.